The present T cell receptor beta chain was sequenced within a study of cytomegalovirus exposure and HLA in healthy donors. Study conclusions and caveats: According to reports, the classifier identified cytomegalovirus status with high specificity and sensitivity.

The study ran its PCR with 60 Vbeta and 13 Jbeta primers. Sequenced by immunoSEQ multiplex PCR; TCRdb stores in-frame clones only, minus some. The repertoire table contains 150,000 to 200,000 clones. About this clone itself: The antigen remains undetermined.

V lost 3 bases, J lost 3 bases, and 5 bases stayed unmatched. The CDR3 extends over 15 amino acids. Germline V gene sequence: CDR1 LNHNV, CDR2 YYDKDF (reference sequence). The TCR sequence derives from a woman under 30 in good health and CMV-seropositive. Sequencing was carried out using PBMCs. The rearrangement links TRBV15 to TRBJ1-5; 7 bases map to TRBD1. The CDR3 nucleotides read TGTGCCACCAGCAGCGCGGGACAGCCCAATCAGCCCCAGCATTTT. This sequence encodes CATSSAGQPNQPQHF.